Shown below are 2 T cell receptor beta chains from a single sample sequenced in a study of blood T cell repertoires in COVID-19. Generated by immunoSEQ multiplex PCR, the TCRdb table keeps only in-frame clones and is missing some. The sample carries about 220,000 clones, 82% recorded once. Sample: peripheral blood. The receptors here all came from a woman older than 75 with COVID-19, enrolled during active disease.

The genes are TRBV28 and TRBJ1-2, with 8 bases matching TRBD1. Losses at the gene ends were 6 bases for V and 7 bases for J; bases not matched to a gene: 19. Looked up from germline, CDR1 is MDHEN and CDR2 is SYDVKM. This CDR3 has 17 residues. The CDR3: CASSSPRTGLDFAGYTF. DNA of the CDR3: TGTGCCAGCAGCTCCCCTCGGACAGGGTTGGATTTCGCTGGCTACACCTTC.

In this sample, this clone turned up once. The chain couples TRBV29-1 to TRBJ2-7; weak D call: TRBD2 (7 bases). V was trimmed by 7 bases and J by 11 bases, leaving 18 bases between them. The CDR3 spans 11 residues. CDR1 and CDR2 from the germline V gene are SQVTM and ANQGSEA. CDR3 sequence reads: CSATIQGGEYF. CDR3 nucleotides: TGCAGCGCAACGATACAGGGAGGGGAGTACTTC.